Listed below are T cell receptor beta chains from one sample, sequenced in a study of T cell responses to AZD1222 COVID-19 vaccine. Only in-frame clones appear in the TCRdb table, and some are missing; sequencing was by immunoSEQ multiplex PCR. The sample records around 120,000 clones, about nine tenths being singletons. The sequencing used peripheral blood, collected 28 days after the second AZD1222 dose. The receptors come from an adult who received the AZD1222 COVID-19 vaccine. The CDR3 runs from the conserved cysteine through the conserved F or W. The order of the fields is D gene, V gene, clone size, J gene, CDR3 protein, CDR3 DNA. D genes are given only for firm matches. Where a row states a size, it is once, few, many or the class of an expanded clone; other rows omit it.

NA,TRBV25-1,NA,TRBJ1-2,CASSRAGNYGYTF,TGTGCCAGCAGTAGGGCGGGTAACTATGGCTACACCTTC
TRBD1,TRBV19,NA,TRBJ1-5,CASSGQAEGNQPQHF,TGTGCCAGTAGTGGACAGGCGGAAGGCAATCAGCCCCAGCATTTT
TRBD2,TRBV7-2,few,TRBJ2-7,CASSAGRGMYEQYF,TGTGCCAGCAGCGCAGGGAGGGGCATGTACGAGCAGTACTTC
NA,TRBV6-4,NA,TRBJ2-1,CASSAAGHGEQFF,TGTGCCAGCAGTGCGGCGGGCCATGGTGAGCAGTTCTTC
TRBD2,TRBV19,few,TRBJ2-1,CASRFSGALNEQFF,TGTGCCAGTAGGTTTAGCGGGGCGCTGAATGAGCAGTTCTTC
NA,TRBV7-8,NA,TRBJ1-6,CASSLDPYNSPLHF,TGTGCCAGCAGCTTAGACCCCTATAATTCACCCCTCCACTTT
TRBD2,TRBV7-8,NA,TRBJ2-1,CASSPSGGVHEQFF,TGTGCCAGCAGCCCTAGCGGGGGGGTGCATGAGCAGTTCTTC
TRBD1,TRBV12-5,NA,TRBJ1-2,CASGRDSYYGYTF,TGTGCTAGTGGTCGGGACAGCTACTATGGCTACACCTTC
NA,TRBV7-9,NA,TRBJ1-1,CASSLVPNRAYEAFF,TGTGCCAGCAGCTTAGTACCCAACAGGGCTTATGAAGCTTTCTTT
NA,TRBV5-1,NA,TRBJ2-2,CASSSSGTGNGGELFF,TGCGCCAGCAGCTCCTCCGGGACTGGTAATGGGGGGGAGCTGTTTTTT
TRBD2,TRBV9,NA,TRBJ2-3,CASSPSGSSSGRAVDTQYF,TGTGCCAGCAGCCCGAGCGGGAGTTCTAGCGGGAGGGCCGTAGATACGCAGTATTTT
TRBD1,TRBV29-1,once,TRBJ1-2,CSVEGTGGMGYTF,TGCAGCGTTGAGGGGACAGGGGGCATGGGCTACACCTTC
NA,TRBV5-6,NA,TRBJ2-1,CASSLGVGGYNEQFF,TGTGCCAGCAGCTTGGGTGTAGGTGGCTACAATGAGCAGTTCTTC
TRBD1,TRBV28,NA,TRBJ1-4,CASSLPGQGTNEKLFF,TGTGCCAGCAGTCTTCCGGGACAGGGCACTAATGAAAAACTGTTTTTT
NA,TRBV21-1,once,TRBJ2-5,CASSKMRGALGETQYF,TGTGCCAGCAGCAAAATGAGAGGGGCTCTAGGGGAGACCCAGTACTTC
NA,TRBV7-9,NA,TRBJ1-2,CASSPPRDTYGYTF,TGTGCCAGCAGCCCCCCCCGGGACACTTATGGCTACACCTTC
TRBD2,TRBV7-6,NA,TRBJ2-7,CASSPGGDAFYEQYF,TGTGCCAGCAGCCCCGGGGGGGATGCCTTTTACGAGCAGTACTTC
NA,TRBV25-1,NA,TRBJ2-7,CASSEYGTPGEQYF,TGTGCCAGCAGTGAATACGGCACGCCGGGCGAGCAGTACTTC
TRBD2,TRBV11-3,NA,TRBJ2-3,CASSPGGAAVADTQYF,TGTGCCAGCAGCCCCGGGGGGGCCGCGGTCGCGGATACGCAGTATTTT
NA,TRBV20-1,NA,TRBJ1-2,CSAPDSYGYTF,TGCAGTGCTCCGGACAGCTATGGCTACACCTTC
NA,TRBV5-6,NA,TRBJ1-3,CASSLWERGNTIYF,TGTGCCAGCAGCTTGTGGGAGCGAGGAAACACCATATATTTT
NA,TRBV29-1,NA,TRBJ2-7,CSVETSSSYEQYF,TGCAGCGTTGAAACTAGCTCCTCCTACGAGCAGTACTTC
NA,TRBV12-3/TRBV12-4,NA,TRBJ2-7,CASSSLGEQYF,TGTGCCAGCAGTTCCCTAGGGGAGCAGTACTTC
NA,TRBV1,NA,TRBJ1-4,CTSSQDVGAAEKLFF,TGCACCAGCAGCCAAGATGTGGGGGCGGCTGAAAAACTGTTTTTT
NA,TRBV6-5,NA,TRBJ2-7,CASSSNRLAYEQYF,TGTGCCAGCTCTTCGAACCGACTAGCCTACGAGCAGTACTTC
TRBD1,TRBV3-1/TRBV3-2,NA,TRBJ2-7,CASSQIGDRDYEQYF,TGTGCCAGCAGCCAGATCGGGGACAGGGACTACGAGCAGTACTTC
TRBD2,TRBV28,once,TRBJ2-1,CASRAGLAGEDEQFF,TGTGCCAGCAGGGCAGGGCTAGCGGGAGAGGACGAGCAGTTCTTC
TRBD1,TRBV30,NA,TRBJ1-5,CAWDRQGGQPQHF,TGTGCCTGGGATCGACAGGGTGGTCAGCCCCAGCATTTT
TRBD2,TRBV29-1,few,TRBJ2-7,CSVDFAGGGEQYF,TGCAGCGTTGACTTTGCGGGAGGTGGTGAGCAGTACTTC
NA,TRBV27,NA,TRBJ1-5,CASSLGFGRGEDQPQHF,TGTGCCAGCAGTTTAGGATTCGGCAGGGGAGAGGATCAGCCCCAGCATTTT
NA,TRBV12-3/TRBV12-4,NA,TRBJ2-7,CASSPGASYEQYF,TGTGCCAGCAGTCCGGGTGCCTCCTACGAGCAGTACTTC
TRBD1,TRBV7-8,NA,TRBJ2-3,CASSPRTGAQYF,TGTGCCAGCAGCCCCCGGACAGGGGCGCAGTATTTT
NA,TRBV28,NA,TRBJ1-5,CASRPDIQPQHF,TGTGCCAGCAGGCCGGACATTCAGCCCCAGCATTTT
NA,TRBV27,NA,TRBJ1-4,CASSLPPGPPVEKLFF,TGTGCCAGCAGTTTACCCCCAGGGCCTCCGGTTGAAAAACTGTTTTTT
NA,TRBV27,once,TRBJ2-4,CASSVTVPLAKNIQYF,TGTGCCAGCAGTGTGACAGTTCCCCTAGCCAAAAACATTCAGTACTTC